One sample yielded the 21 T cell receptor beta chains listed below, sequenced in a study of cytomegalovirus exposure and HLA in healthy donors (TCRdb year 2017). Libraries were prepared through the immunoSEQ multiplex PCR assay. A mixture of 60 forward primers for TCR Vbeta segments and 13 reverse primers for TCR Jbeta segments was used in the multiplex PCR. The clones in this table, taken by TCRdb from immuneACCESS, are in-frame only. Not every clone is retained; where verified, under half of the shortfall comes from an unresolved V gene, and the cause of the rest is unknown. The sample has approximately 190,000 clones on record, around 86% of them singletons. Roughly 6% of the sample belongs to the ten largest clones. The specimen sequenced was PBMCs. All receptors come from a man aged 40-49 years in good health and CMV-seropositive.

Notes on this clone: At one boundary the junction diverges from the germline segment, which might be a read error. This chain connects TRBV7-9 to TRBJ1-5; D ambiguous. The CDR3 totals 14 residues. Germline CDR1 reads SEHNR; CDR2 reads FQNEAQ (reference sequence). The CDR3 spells CSSSLASGIKPQHF. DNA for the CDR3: TGTTCCAGCAGCTTAGCGAGCGGAATAAAGCCCCAGCATTTT.

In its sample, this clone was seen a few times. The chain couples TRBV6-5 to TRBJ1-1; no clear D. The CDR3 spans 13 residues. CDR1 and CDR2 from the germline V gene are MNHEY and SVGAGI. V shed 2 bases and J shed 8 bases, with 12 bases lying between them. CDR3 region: CASSYRHSGEAFF. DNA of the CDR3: TGTGCCAGCAGTTACCGGCATAGCGGCGAAGCTTTCTTT.

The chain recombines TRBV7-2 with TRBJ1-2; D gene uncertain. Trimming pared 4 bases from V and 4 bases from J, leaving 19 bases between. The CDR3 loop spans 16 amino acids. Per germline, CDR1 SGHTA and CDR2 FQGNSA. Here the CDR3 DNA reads TGTGCCAGCAGCTACGACGGCGGGGTCGTGGGCTATGGCTACACCTTC. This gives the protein CASSYDGGVVGYGYTF.

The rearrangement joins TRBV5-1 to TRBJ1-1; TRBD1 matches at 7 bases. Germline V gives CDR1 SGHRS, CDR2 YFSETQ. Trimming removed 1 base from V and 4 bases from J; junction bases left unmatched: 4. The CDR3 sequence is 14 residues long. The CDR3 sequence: CASSLWGQTTEAFF. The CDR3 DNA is TGCGCCAGCAGCTTGTGGGGACAGACCACTGAAGCTTTCTTT.

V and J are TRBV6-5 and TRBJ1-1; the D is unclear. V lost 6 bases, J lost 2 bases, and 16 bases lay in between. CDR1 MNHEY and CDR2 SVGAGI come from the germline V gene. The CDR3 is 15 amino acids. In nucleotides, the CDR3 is TGTGCCAGCAGCGTCTCCGGGAGCACTAACACTGAAGCTTTCTTT. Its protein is CASSVSGSTNTEAFF.

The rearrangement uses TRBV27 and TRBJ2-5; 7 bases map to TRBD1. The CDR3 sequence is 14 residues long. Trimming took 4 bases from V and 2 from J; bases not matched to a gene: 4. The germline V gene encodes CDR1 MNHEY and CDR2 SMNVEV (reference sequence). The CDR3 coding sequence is TGTGCCAGCAGTTCCCCGGACAGGCAAGAGACCCAGTACTTC. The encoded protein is CASSSPDRQETQYF.

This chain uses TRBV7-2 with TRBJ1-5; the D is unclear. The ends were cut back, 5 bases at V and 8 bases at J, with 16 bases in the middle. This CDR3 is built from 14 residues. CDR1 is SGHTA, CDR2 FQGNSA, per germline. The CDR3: CASSVDPTREPQHF. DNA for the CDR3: TGTGCCAGCAGCGTAGACCCCACCCGGGAGCCCCAGCATTTT.

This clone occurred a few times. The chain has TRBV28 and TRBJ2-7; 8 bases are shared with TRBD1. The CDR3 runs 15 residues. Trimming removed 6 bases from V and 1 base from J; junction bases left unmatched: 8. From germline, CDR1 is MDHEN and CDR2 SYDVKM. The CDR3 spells CASRNSGTGSYEQYF. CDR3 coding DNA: TGTGCCAGCAGAAACTCCGGGACAGGATCCTACGAGCAGTACTTC.

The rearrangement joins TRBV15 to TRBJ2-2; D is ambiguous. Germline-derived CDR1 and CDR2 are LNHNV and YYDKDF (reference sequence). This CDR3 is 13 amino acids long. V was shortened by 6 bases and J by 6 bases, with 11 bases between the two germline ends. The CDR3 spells CATSSRYAGELFF. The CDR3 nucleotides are TGTGCCACCAGTTCGAGGTACGCCGGGGAGCTGTTTTTT.

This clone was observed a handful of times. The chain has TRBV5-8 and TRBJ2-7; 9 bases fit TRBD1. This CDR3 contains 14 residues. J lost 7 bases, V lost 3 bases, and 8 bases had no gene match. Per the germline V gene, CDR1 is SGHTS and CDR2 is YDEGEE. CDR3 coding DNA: TGTGCCAGCAGCTGGACAGGGGTCCCCTGGGAGCAGTACTTC. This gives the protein CASSWTGVPWEQYF. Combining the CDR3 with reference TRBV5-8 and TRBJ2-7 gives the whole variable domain EAGVTQSPTHLIKTRGQQATLRCSPISGHTSVYWYQQALGLGLQFLLWYDEGEERNRGNFPPRFSGRQFPNYSSELNVNALELEDSALYLCASSWTGVPWEQYFGPGTRLTVT.

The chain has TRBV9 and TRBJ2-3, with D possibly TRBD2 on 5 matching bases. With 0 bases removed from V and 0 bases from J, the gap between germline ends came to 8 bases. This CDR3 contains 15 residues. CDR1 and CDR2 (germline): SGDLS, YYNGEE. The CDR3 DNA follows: TGTGCCAGCAGCGTAGTAGCGTGGAGCACAGATACGCAGTATTTT. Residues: CASSVVAWSTDTQYF.

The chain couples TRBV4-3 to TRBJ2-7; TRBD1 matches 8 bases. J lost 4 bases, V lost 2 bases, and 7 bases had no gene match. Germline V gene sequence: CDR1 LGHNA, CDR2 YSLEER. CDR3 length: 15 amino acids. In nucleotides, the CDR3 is TGCGCCAGCAGCCAAAGTGACAGGGGCGCATACGAGCAGTACTTC. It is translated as CASSQSDRGAYEQYF.

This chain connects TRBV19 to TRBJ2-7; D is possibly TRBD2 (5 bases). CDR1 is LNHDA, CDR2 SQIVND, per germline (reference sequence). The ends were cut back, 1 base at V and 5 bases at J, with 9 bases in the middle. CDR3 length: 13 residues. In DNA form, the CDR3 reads TGTGCCAGTAGTATAGGAGGAGGTAACGAGCAGTACTTC. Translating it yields CASSIGGGNEQYF.

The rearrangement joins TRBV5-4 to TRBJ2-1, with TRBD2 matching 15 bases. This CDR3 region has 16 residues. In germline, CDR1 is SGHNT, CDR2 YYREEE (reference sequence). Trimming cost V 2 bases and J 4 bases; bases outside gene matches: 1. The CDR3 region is CASSLGLAGGYNEQFF. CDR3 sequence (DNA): TGTGCCAGCAGCTTAGGACTAGCGGGGGGGTACAATGAGCAGTTCTTC.

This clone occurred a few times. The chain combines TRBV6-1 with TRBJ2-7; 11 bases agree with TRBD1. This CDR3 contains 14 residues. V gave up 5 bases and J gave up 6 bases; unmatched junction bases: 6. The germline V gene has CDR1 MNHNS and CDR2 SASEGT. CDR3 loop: CASSPRTGGGEQYF. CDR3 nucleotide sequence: TGTGCCAGCAGTCCTAGGACAGGGGGCGGCGAGCAGTACTTC.

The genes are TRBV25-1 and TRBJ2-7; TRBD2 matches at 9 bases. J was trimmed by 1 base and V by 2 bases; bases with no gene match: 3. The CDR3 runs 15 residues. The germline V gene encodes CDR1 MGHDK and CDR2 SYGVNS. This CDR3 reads CASSELAGPSYEQYF. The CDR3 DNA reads TGTGCCAGCAGTGAACTAGCGGGGCCATCCTACGAGCAGTACTTC.

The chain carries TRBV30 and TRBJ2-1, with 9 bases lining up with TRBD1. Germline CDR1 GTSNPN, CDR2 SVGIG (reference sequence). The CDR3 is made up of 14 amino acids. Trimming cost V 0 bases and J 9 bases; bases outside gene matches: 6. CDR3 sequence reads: CAWSVGGTGPEQFF. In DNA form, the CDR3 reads TGTGCCTGGAGTGTAGGCGGGACAGGGCCTGAGCAGTTCTTC.

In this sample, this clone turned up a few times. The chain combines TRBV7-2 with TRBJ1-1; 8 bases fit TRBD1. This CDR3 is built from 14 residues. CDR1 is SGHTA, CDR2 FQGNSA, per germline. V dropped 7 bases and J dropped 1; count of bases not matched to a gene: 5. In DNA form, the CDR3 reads TGTGCCAGCACTACACAGGGGGGGAACACTGAAGCTTTCTTT. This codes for CASTTQGGNTEAFF.

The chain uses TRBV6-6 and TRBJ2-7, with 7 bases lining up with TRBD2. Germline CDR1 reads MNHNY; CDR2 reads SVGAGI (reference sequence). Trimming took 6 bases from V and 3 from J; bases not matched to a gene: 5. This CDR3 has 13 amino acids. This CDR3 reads CASSRSGDYEQYF. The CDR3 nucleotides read TGTGCCAGCAGCAGAAGCGGGGACTACGAGCAGTACTTC.

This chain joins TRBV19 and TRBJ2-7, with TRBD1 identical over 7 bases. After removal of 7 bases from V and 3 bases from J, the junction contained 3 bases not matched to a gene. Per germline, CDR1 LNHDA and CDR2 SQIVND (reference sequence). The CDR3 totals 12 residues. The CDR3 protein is CASTPGGYEQYF. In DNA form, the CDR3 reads TGTGCCAGTACACCAGGGGGCTACGAGCAGTACTTC.

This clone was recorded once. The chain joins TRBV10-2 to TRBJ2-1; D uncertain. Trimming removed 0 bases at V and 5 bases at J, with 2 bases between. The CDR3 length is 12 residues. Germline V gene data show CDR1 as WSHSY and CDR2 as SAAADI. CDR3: CASSESNNEQFF. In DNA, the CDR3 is TGCGCCAGCAGTGAGTCTAACAATGAGCAGTTCTTC.